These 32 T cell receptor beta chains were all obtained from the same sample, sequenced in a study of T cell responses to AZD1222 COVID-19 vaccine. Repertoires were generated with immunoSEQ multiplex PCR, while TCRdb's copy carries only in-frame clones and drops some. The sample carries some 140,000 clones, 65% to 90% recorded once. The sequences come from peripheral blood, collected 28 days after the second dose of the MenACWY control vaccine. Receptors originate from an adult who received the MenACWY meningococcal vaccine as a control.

CDR3 in DNA: TGTGCCAGCAGTTTTTTTCCGACAGGGGATCAGCCCCAGCATTTT. Protein product: CASSFFPTGDQPQHF. The genes are TRBV27 and TRBJ1-5; TRBD1 matches 8 bases. CDR1 is MNHEY, CDR2 SMNVEV, per germline (reference sequence). This CDR3 is built from 15 residues. J gave up 5 bases and V 3 bases, and 6 bases lay outside the gene matches.

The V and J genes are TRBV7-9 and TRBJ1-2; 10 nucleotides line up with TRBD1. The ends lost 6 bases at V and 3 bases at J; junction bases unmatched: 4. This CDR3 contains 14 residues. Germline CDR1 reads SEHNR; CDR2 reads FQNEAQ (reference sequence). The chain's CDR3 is CASRPGQGDYGYTF. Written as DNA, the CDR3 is TGTGCCAGCAGACCAGGACAGGGGGACTATGGCTACACCTTC.

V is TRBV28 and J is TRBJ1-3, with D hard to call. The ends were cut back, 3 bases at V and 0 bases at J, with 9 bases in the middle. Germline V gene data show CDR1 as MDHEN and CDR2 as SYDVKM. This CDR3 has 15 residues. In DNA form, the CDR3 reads TGTGCCAGCAGTTTCGACTGGAGCTCTGGAAACACCATATATTTT. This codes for CASSFDWSSGNTIYF.

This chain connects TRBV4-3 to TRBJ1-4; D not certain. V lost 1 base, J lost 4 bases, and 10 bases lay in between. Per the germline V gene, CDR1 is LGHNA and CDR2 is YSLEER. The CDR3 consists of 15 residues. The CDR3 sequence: CASSQGRGDNEKLFF. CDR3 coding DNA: TGCGCCAGCAGCCAAGGCCGGGGTGATAATGAAAAACTGTTTTTT.

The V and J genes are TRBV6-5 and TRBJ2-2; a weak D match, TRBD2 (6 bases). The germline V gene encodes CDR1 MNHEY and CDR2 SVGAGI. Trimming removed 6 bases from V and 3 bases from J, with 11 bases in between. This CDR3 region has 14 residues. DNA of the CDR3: TGTGCCAGCAGGCCCTGGGACTACACCGGGGAGCTGTTTTTT. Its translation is CASRPWDYTGELFF.

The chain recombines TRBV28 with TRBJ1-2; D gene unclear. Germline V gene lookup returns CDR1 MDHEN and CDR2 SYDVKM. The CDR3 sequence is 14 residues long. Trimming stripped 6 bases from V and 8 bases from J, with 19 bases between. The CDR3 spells CASSPRGQIWGYTF. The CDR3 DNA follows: TGTGCCAGCAGCCCCCGCGGGCAGATCTGGGGCTACACCTTC.

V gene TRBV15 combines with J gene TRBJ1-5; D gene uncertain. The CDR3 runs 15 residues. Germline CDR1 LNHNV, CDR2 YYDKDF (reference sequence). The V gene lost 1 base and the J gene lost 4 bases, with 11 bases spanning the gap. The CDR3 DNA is TGTGCCACCAGCAGAGCCGGACGGATTAATCAGCCCCAGCATTTT. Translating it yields CATSRAGRINQPQHF.

DNA of the CDR3: TGTGCCAGCAGTGAAGAGGGACAGATGAACACTGAAGCTTTCTTT. Amino acid sequence: CASSEEGQMNTEAFF. The chain is built from TRBV6-1 and TRBJ1-1; 7 positions agree with TRBD1. After removal of 1 base from V and 0 bases from J, the junction contained 2 bases not matched to a gene. Germline V lookup: CDR1 MNHNS, CDR2 SASEGT. The CDR3 loop spans 15 amino acids.

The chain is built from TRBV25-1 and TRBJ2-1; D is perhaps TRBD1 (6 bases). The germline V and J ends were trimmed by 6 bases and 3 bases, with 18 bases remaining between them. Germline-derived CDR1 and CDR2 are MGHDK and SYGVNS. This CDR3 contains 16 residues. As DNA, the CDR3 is TGTGCCAGCAGCTCCCAACAGGGTAGTAACTACAATGAGCAGTTCTTC. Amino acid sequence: CASSSQQGSNYNEQFF.

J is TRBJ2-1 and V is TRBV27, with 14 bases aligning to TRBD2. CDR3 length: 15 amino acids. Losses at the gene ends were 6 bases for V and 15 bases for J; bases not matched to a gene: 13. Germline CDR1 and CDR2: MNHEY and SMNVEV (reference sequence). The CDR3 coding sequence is TGTGCCAGCAGGGATTGGGGACTAGCGGGAGTAGGTATGTTCTTC. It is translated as CASRDWGLAGVGMFF.

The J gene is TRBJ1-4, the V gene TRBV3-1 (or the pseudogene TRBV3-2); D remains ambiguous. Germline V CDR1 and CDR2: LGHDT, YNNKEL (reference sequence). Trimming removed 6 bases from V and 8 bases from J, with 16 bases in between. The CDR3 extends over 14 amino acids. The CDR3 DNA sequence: TGTGCCAGCAGAACGACAAGGAAGGCGGAAAAACTGTTTTTT. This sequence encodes CASRTTRKAEKLFF.

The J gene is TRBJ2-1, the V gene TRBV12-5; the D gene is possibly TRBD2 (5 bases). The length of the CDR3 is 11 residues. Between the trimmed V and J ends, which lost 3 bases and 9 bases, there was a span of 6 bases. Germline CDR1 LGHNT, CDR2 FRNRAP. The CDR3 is CASGLAVEQFF. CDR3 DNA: TGTGCTAGTGGTTTAGCGGTTGAGCAGTTCTTC.

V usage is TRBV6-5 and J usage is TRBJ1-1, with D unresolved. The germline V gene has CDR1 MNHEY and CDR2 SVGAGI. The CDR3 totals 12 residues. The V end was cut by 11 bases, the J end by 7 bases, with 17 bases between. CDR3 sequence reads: CACHLLKGEAFF. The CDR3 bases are TGTGCCTGCCATTTACTTAAAGGTGAAGCTTTCTTT.

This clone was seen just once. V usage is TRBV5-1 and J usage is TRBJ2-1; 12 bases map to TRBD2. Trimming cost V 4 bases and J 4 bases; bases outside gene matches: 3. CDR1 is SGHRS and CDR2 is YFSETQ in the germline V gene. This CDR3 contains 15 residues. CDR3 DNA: TGCGCCAGCAGCGAGACTAGCGGGGGTTACAATGAGCAGTTCTTC. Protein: CASSETSGGYNEQFF.

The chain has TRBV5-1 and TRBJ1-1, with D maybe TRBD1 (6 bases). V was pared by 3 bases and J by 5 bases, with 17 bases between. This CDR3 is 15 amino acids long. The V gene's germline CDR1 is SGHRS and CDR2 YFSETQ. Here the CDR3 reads CASSSAGGARTEAFF. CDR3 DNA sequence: TGCGCCAGCAGCTCCGCCGGGGGGGCGAGGACTGAAGCTTTCTTT.

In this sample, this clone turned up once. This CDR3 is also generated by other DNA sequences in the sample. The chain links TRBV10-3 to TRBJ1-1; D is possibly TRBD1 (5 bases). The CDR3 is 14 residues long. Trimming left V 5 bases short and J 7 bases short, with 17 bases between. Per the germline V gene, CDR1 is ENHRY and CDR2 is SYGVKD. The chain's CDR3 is CAISSPPRALEAFF. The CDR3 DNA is TGTGCCATCAGTAGCCCCCCCAGGGCCCTTGAAGCTTTCTTT.

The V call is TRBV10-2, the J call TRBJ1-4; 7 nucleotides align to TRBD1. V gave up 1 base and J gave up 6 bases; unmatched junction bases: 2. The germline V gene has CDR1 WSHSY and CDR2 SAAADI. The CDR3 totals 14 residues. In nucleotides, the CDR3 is TGCGCCAGCAGTGAGTGGCAGGGGGATGAAAAACTGTTTTTT. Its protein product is CASSEWQGDEKLFF.

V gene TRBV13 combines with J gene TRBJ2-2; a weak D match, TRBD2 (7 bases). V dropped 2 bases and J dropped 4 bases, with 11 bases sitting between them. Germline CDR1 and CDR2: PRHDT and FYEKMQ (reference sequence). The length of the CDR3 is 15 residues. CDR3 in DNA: TGTGCCAGCAGCTTACGGGGGGCATCCACCGGGGAGCTGTTTTTT. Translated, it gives CASSLRGASTGELFF.

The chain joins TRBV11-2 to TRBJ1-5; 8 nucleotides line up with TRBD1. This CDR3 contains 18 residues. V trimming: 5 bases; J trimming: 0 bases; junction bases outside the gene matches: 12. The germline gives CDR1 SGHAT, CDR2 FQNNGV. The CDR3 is CASSPRTGKAGSNQPQHF. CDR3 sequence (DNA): TGTGCCAGCAGCCCCCGGACAGGGAAGGCGGGTAGCAATCAGCCCCAGCATTTT. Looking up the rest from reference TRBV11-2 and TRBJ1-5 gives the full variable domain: EAGVAQSPRYKIIEKRQSVAFWCNPISGHATLYWYQQILGQGPKLLIQFQNNGVVDDSQLPKDRFSAERLKGVDSTLKIQPAKLEDSAVYLCASSPRTGKAGSNQPQHFGDGTRLSIL.

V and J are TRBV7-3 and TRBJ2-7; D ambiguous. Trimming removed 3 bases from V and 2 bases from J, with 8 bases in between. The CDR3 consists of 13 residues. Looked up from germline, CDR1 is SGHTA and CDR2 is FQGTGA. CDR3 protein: CASSLGSTYEQYF. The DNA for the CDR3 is TGTGCCAGCAGCTTGGGCAGTACCTACGAGCAGTACTTC.

The chain's CDR3 is CASSFWVTSVSSYEQYF. The CDR3, as DNA: TGTGCCAGCAGCTTTTGGGTAACAAGCGTGAGCTCCTACGAGCAGTACTTC. The rearrangement uses TRBV7-2 and TRBJ2-7; D is unclear. Trimming removed 3 bases from V and 0 bases from J, with 18 bases in between. The CDR3 contains 17 residues. Germline V CDR1 and CDR2: SGHTA, FQGNSA.

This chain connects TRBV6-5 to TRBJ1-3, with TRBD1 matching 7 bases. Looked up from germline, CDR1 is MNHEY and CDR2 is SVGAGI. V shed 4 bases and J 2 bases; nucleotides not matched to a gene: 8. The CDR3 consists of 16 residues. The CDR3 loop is CASSSSRGPPGNTIYF. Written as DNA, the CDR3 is TGTGCCAGCAGTTCCTCGAGGGGGCCTCCTGGAAACACCATATATTTT.

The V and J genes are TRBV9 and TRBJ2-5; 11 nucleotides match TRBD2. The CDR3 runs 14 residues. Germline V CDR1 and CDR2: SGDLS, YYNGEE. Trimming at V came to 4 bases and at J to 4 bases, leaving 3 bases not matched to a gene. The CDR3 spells CASSLGLAGETQYF. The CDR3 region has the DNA TGTGCCAGCAGCCTAGGACTAGCGGGAGAGACCCAGTACTTC.

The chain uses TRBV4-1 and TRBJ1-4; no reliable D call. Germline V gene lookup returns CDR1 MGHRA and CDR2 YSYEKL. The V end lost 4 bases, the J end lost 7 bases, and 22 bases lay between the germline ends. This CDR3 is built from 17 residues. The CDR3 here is CASSPTPGGVRGEKLFF. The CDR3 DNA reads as TGCGCCAGCAGCCCGACACCAGGAGGAGTTCGGGGTGAAAAACTGTTTTTT.

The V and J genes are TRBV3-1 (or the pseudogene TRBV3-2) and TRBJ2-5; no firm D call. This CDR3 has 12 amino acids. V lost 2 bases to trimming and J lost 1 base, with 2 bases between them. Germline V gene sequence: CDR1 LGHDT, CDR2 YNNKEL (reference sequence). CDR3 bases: TGTGCCAGCAGCCAAATCCAAGAGACCCAGTACTTC. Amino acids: CASSQIQETQYF.

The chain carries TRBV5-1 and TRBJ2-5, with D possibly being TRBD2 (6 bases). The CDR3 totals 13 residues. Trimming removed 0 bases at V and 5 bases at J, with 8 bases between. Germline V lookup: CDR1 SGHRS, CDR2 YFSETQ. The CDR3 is CASSLGDSETQYF. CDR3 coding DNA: TGCGCCAGCAGCTTGGGGGACTCGGAGACCCAGTACTTC.

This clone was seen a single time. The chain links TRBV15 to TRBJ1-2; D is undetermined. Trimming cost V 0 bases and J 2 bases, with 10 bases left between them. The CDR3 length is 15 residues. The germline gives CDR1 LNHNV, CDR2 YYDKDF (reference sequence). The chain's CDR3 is CATSREVVGNYGYTF. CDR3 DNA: TGTGCCACCAGCAGAGAGGTGGTGGGGAACTATGGCTACACCTTC. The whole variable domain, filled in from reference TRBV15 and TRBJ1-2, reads DAMVIQNPRYQVTQFGKPVTLSCSQTLNHNVMYWYQQKSSQAPKLLFHYYDKDFNNEADTPDNFQSRRPNTSFCFLDIRSPGLGDTAMYLCATSREVVGNYGYTFGSGTRLTVV.

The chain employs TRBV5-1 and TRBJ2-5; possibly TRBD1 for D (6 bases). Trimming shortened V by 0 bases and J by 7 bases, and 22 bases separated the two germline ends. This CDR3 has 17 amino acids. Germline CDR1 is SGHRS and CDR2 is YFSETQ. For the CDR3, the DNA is TGCGCCAGCAGCTTGGGGGGCGGACAGACAAATCCTTCGACCCAGTACTTC. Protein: CASSLGGGQTNPSTQYF.

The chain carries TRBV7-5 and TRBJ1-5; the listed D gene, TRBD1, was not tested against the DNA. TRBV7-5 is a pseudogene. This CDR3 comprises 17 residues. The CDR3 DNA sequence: TGTGTCAGAAGCCCGGGACAGGGCACGAGGAAAGATCAGCCCCAGCATTTT. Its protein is CVRSPGQGTRKDQPQHF.

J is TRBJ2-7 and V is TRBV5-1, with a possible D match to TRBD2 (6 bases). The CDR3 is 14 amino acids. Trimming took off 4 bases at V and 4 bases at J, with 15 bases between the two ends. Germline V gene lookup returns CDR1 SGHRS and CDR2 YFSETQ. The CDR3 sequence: CASSPDGGVYEQYF. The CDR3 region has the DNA TGCGCCAGCAGCCCGGACGGCGGGGTTTACGAGCAGTACTTC.

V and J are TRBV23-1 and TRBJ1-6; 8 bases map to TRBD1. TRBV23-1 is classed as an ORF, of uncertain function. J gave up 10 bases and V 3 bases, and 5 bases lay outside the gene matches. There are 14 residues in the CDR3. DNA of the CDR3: TGCGCCAGCAGTCACTCGACAGGGGCCTCACCCCTCCACTTT. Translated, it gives CASSHSTGASPLHF.

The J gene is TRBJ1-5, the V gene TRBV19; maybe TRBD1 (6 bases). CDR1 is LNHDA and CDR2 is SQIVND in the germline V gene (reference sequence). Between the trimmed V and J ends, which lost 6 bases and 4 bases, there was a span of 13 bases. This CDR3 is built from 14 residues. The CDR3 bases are TGTGCCAGTAGGACGACAGGCGCTAATCAGCCCCAGCATTTT. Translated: CASRTTGANQPQHF.